This T cell receptor beta chain comes out of a study of blood T cell repertoires in COVID-19. Across the whole study: Donors in the United States, Italy and Spain gave samples during acute or convalescent COVID-19. In each case, the material was cDNA or gDNA derived from T cells, B-cell-depleted T cells, or PBMCs.

Per the authors' pipeline: Quantification of nucleated cells was approximated via reference gene primer amplification. Profiling relied on immunoSEQ multiplex PCR, and the TCRdb table lists in-frame clones only, not all of them. The V and J calls and clone size come from that table; D and trimming were worked out from the DNA. This sample has over 60,000 clones, with just under 90% found just once. Germline-derived CDR1 and CDR2 are MNHEY and SVGEGT. The CDR3 extends over 16 amino acids. V dropped 0 bases and J dropped 7 bases, with 16 bases sitting between them. The chain uses TRBV6-2 or TRBV6-3 and TRBJ1-5, with D possibly TRBD1 on 6 matching bases. The sequencing sample was made of peripheral blood. This sequence originates from a woman aged 80 or over with active COVID-19. CDR3 in amino acids: CASSYSTAQGLQPQHF. CDR3 in DNA: TGTGCCAGCAGTTACTCGACAGCACAGGGATTGCAGCCCCAGCATTTT.